The present T cell receptor beta chain was sequenced within a study of T cell responses to AZD1222 COVID-19 vaccine. The study's findings and limits: CD4 TCRs linked to vaccination spanned spike, dominating at 160-218 and 743-854.

As concerns this clone: Antigen unknown.

Pooled samples include second doses given at about 4 or 12 weeks. Here immunoSEQ multiplex PCR was the method, and the copy in TCRdb shows in-frame clones only, minus some. The top ten hold 5% to 6.5% of the sample, which has about 150,000 clones, roughly 88% seen once. This receptor was taken from an adult who received the AZD1222 COVID-19 vaccine. The sample here was peripheral blood, taken 28 days after the second AZD1222 dose.

The CDR3 region has the DNA TGTGCCAGTAGCCGGACAGGGGGCCACGAAAAACTGTTTTTT. It specifies CASSRTGGHEKLFF. The chain uses TRBV19 and TRBJ1-4; 11 nucleotides line up with TRBD1. The CDR3 has 14 amino acids. V shed 6 bases, J shed 8 bases, and the junction held 5 bases outside the gene matches. Germline CDR1 is LNHDA and CDR2 is SQIVND (reference sequence).